Following are 30 T cell receptor beta chains from one sample sequenced in a study of Siglec-9 on CD8 T cells in melanoma. Data came from immunoSEQ multiplex PCR; TCRdb stores just in-frame clones and leaves some out. The data hold about 36,000 clones, with about 86% observed a single time. Sequencing was done on a sample of Siglec-9- CD8+ T cells sorted from blood. Receptors were obtained from a human donor in good health.

The chain uses TRBV30 and TRBJ2-2, with D uncertain. The germline CDR1 and CDR2 sequences are GTSNPN and SVGIG (reference sequence). V gave up 1 base and J gave up 4 bases, with 4 bases separating them. The CDR3 is 12 residues long. The CDR3 here is CAWSGVTGELFF. For the CDR3, the DNA is TGTGCCTGGAGTGGAGTCACCGGGGAGCTGTTTTTT.

This chain joins TRBV13 and TRBJ1-1; tentatively, D is TRBD1 (5 bases). CDR1 and CDR2 from the germline V gene are PRHDT and FYEKMQ (reference sequence). The V gene lost 0 bases and the J gene lost 1 base, with 6 bases spanning the gap. The CDR3 is 14 amino acids. The CDR3 nucleotides are TGTGCCAGCAGCTTAGGCCAGGGGAACACTGAAGCTTTCTTT. It translates to CASSLGQGNTEAFF.

CDR3 sequence reads: CASSPSTSAAGELFF. CDR3 DNA: TGTGCCAGCAGTCCAAGTACTAGCGCGGCCGGGGAGCTGTTTTTT. The chain links TRBV28 to TRBJ2-2; TRBD2 matches 7 bases. CDR3 length equals 15 residues. CDR1 MDHEN and CDR2 SYDVKM come from the germline V gene. With V trimmed by 5 bases and J by 6 bases, 9 bases remained unmatched.

This clone was picked up a small number of times. CDR3 sequence reads: CASSQTADSEAFF. The DNA for the CDR3 is TGTGCCAGCAGCCAAACAGCGGACAGTGAAGCTTTCTTT. V and J are TRBV7-9 and TRBJ1-1; maybe TRBD1 (6 bases). V was shortened by 5 bases and J by 7 bases, with 14 bases between the two germline ends. In germline, CDR1 is SEHNR, CDR2 FQNEAQ (reference sequence). This CDR3 contains 13 residues. Full variable domain (rest looked up from reference TRBV7-9 and TRBJ1-1): DTGVSQNPRHKITKRGQNVTFRCDPISEHNRLYWYRQTLGQGPEFLTYFQNEAQLEKSRLLSDRFSAERPKGSFSTLEIQRTEQGDSAMYLCASSQTADSEAFFGQGTRLTVV.

V and J are TRBV5-5 and TRBJ2-7, with TRBD1 matching over 8 bases. Germline V gives CDR1 SGHKS, CDR2 YYEKEE (reference sequence). The CDR3 length is 15 residues. J lost 4 bases, V lost 4 bases, and 10 bases had no gene match. The CDR3 region is CASSVGQGYGYEQYF. Written as DNA, the CDR3 is TGTGCCAGCAGCGTAGGACAGGGTTACGGGTACGAGCAGTACTTC.

The chain is built from TRBV5-1 and TRBJ2-7; D remains unclear. The V and J ends lost 2 bases and 0 bases respectively, with 9 bases between them. Germline V gene lookup returns CDR1 SGHRS and CDR2 YFSETQ. The CDR3 length is 14 residues. The CDR3 DNA is TGCGCCAGCAGCTTCGGCGGACGCTCCTACGAGCAGTACTTC. Its translation: CASSFGGRSYEQYF.

The V call is TRBV27, the J call TRBJ2-3; a possible D gene is TRBD2 (5 bases). The V gene lost 6 bases and the J gene lost 8 bases, with 12 bases spanning the gap. Germline lookup yields CDR1 MNHEY and CDR2 SMNVEV (reference sequence). There are 12 residues in the CDR3. For the CDR3, the DNA is TGTGCCAGCAGCCTCCAACGGGGTACGCAGTATTTT. This translates into CASSLQRGTQYF.

The V and J genes are TRBV28 and TRBJ1-2; D gene uncertain. Trimming stripped 1 base from V and 4 bases from J, with 4 bases between. Per the germline V gene, CDR1 is MDHEN and CDR2 is SYDVKM. The CDR3 loop spans 12 amino acids. This CDR3 is CASSLSVYGYTF. CDR3 coding DNA: TGTGCCAGCAGTTTATCTGTCTATGGCTACACCTTC.

The chain has TRBV9 and TRBJ2-5, with D unclear. V was clipped by 0 bases and J by 5 bases, with 14 bases between them. CDR3 length: 15 amino acids. CDR1 and CDR2 (germline): SGDLS, YYNGEE. The CDR3 sequence is CASSVGDHQQETQYF. CDR3 sequence (DNA): TGTGCCAGCAGCGTAGGCGACCACCAACAGGAGACCCAGTACTTC.

This clone has just a few counts. The chain recombines TRBV30 with TRBJ1-1; D is possibly TRBD1 (6 bases). With 1 base removed from V and 7 bases from J, the gap between germline ends came to 16 bases. CDR1 and CDR2 (germline): GTSNPN, SVGIG (reference sequence). The CDR3 runs 14 residues. The CDR3 loop reads CAWSGQEGGFEAFF. CDR3 in DNA: TGTGCCTGGAGTGGACAGGAGGGTGGGTTTGAAGCTTTCTTT.

This clone showed up just once. This chain uses TRBV2 with TRBJ1-3; TRBD1 might be the D (6 bases). The germline CDR1 and CDR2 sequences are SNHLY and FYNNEI. CDR3 size: 17 residues. Trimming shortened V by 2 bases and J by 0 bases, and 14 bases separated the two germline ends. The CDR3 protein is CASSEWRGQSSGNTIYF. The CDR3 DNA is TGTGCCAGCAGTGAATGGAGAGGACAGAGCTCTGGAAACACCATATATTTT.

The rearrangement joins TRBV11-2 to TRBJ2-5; D is ambiguous. The DNA end is a closer match to TRBJ2-7, so the J assignment may be wrong. CDR1 is SGHAT and CDR2 is FQNNGV in the germline V gene. The CDR3 spans 13 residues. The CDR3 here is CASSLAVDYEQYF. The CDR3 region has the DNA TGTGCCAGCAGCTTAGCAGTAGACTACGAGCAGTACTTC.

The gene calls are TRBV30 and TRBJ1-3; D might be TRBD1 (5 bases). This CDR3 has 15 residues. Trimming shortened V by 5 bases and J by 4 bases, and 18 bases separated the two germline ends. The V gene's germline CDR1 is GTSNPN and CDR2 SVGIG (reference sequence). As DNA, the CDR3 is TGTGCCTGGGAACCCTGGGGGGAGGCAGGAAACACCATATATTTT. Translating gives CAWEPWGEAGNTIYF.

This clone occurred once. V usage is TRBV30 and J usage is TRBJ2-3; D is undetermined. The CDR3 consists of 18 residues. V lost 4 bases and J 5 bases, leaving 28 bases between the germline ends. Germline CDR1 GTSNPN, CDR2 SVGIG (reference sequence). CDR3: CAWTVDSGLNPHRDTQYF. CDR3 sequence (DNA): TGTGCCTGGACGGTGGATTCCGGCCTGAACCCCCACAGAGATACGCAGTATTTT.

The J gene is TRBJ1-1, the V gene TRBV29-1; D possibly corresponds to TRBD1 (5 bases). In germline, CDR1 is SQVTM, CDR2 ANQGSEA. The CDR3 contains 14 residues. V shed 8 bases and J shed 1 base, with 17 bases lying between them. The DNA for the CDR3 is TGCAGCAGCTCAGGGAGGATTGAGAACACTGAAGCTTTCTTT. This gives the protein CSSSGRIENTEAFF.

The rearrangement links TRBV5-6 to TRBJ1-3; tentatively, D is TRBD1 (6 bases). The CDR3 loop spans 15 amino acids. V gave up 2 bases and J gave up 4 bases, with 13 bases separating them. The germline CDR1 and CDR2 sequences are SGHDT and YYEEEE. The CDR3 DNA reads as TGTGCCAGCAGCTTTCAGGGGTGGTACGGAAACACCATATATTTT. It translates to CASSFQGWYGNTIYF.

The rearrangement joins TRBV11-3 to TRBJ2-1; tentative D call: TRBD2 (6 bases). The CDR3 has 12 amino acids. The germline gives CDR1 SGHNT, CDR2 YENEEA. V was trimmed by 5 bases and J by 9 bases, leaving 11 bases between them. The CDR3 loop is CASSPGEGEQFF. As DNA, the CDR3 is TGTGCCAGCAGCCCGGGGGAAGGTGAGCAGTTCTTC.

V usage is TRBV7-3 and J usage is TRBJ1-2; 9 nucleotides match TRBD1. Germline V CDR1 and CDR2: SGHTA, FQGTGA. There are 16 residues in the CDR3. Trimming cost V 8 bases and J 1 base; bases outside gene matches: 11. The CDR3 spells CASLPAGTGNNYGYTF. DNA of the CDR3: TGTGCCAGCTTACCCGCCGGGACAGGGAATAACTATGGCTACACCTTC.

The rearrangement links TRBV9 to TRBJ2-3, with a possible D match to TRBD2 (6 bases). Trimming pared 4 bases from V and 2 bases from J, leaving 14 bases between. This CDR3 comprises 15 residues. Germline V gene sequence: CDR1 SGDLS, CDR2 YYNGEE. In nucleotides, the CDR3 is TGTGCCAGCAGCCCCTACCGGGACTCCACAGATACGCAGTATTTT. This sequence encodes CASSPYRDSTDTQYF.

The chain links TRBV5-8 to TRBJ1-2; D might be TRBD1 (6 bases). The V end was cut by 1 base, the J end by 4 bases, with 11 bases between. The V gene's germline CDR1 is SGHTS and CDR2 YDEGEE. This CDR3 has 14 amino acids. The DNA of the CDR3 is TGTGCCAGCAGCTTGAGACAGGCGGGCTATGGCTACACCTTC. This sequence encodes CASSLRQAGYGYTF.

This chain connects TRBV5-6 to TRBJ1-5; tentatively, D is TRBD1 (5 bases). Trimming removed 0 bases at V and 4 bases at J, with 8 bases between. In germline, CDR1 is SGHDT, CDR2 YYEEEE. The CDR3 is 14 residues long. The CDR3 protein is CASSLGAGNQPQHF. CDR3 in DNA: TGTGCCAGCAGCTTGGGGGCAGGGAATCAGCCCCAGCATTTT.

This chain joins TRBV27 and TRBJ2-5; 7 bases are a match to TRBD1. CDR3 length: 13 residues. V was pared by 5 bases and J by 9 bases, with 9 bases of the junction left unmatched. Looked up from germline, CDR1 is MNHEY and CDR2 is SMNVEV (reference sequence). The CDR3: CASSDWAGGSQYF. CDR3 DNA sequence: TGTGCCAGCAGTGACTGGGCAGGGGGATCCCAGTACTTC.

The V call is TRBV19, the J call TRBJ2-7, with 9 bases that match TRBD1. The CDR3 has 14 amino acids. V gave up 10 bases and J gave up 3 bases; unmatched junction bases: 10. Germline CDR1 is LNHDA and CDR2 is SQIVND (reference sequence). CDR3 in amino acids: CAIRGDRVFYEQYF. CDR3 in DNA: TGTGCCATCCGTGGGGACAGGGTCTTCTACGAGCAGTACTTC.

This clone was seen only once. CDR3 sequence: CASTNYNEQFF. CDR3 sequence (DNA): TGTGCCAGTACCAACTACAATGAGCAGTTCTTC. This chain connects TRBV19 to TRBJ2-1; D unclear. CDR1 LNHDA and CDR2 SQIVND come from the germline V gene (reference sequence). Trimming removed 7 bases at V and 3 bases at J, with 4 bases between. The CDR3 is 11 residues long. Using reference TRBV19 and TRBJ2-1 for the parts outside the CDR3, the full variable domain is DGGITQSPKYLFRKEGQNVTLSCEQNLNHDAMYWYRQDPGQGLRLIYYSQIVNDFQKGDIAEGYSVSREKKESFPLTVTSAQKNPTAFYLCASTNYNEQFFGPGTRLTVL.

This chain connects TRBV7-2 to TRBJ2-4, with D unclear. There are 16 residues in the CDR3. Germline values: CDR1 SGHTA, CDR2 FQGNSA. The V and J ends lost 0 bases and 3 bases respectively, with 12 bases between them. DNA of the CDR3: TGTGCCAGCAGCTTAGCGCCGAGGATGGGCAAAAACATTCAGTACTTC. The encoded protein is CASSLAPRMGKNIQYF.

V is TRBV9 and J is TRBJ2-7; 8 bases map to TRBD2. CDR3 length equals 16 residues. J lost 2 bases, V lost 4 bases, and 11 bases had no gene match. Germline V lookup: CDR1 SGDLS, CDR2 YYNGEE. The CDR3 nucleotides are TGTGCCAGCAGCCCCGGTGCTACTAGCGGTACCTACGAGCAGTACTTC. This sequence encodes CASSPGATSGTYEQYF.

This CDR3 reads CASRDMANVLTF. The CDR3 bases are TGTGCCAGCAGAGACATGGCCAACGTCCTGACTTTC. The rearrangement joins TRBV25-1 to TRBJ2-6; D is uncertain. This CDR3 is built from 12 residues. V was pared by 6 bases and J by 6 bases, with 6 bases between. Germline V gene sequence: CDR1 MGHDK, CDR2 SYGVNS.

The rearrangement links TRBV2 to TRBJ2-1; 10 bases fit TRBD2. Germline V gene data show CDR1 as SNHLY and CDR2 as FYNNEI. Trimming took 4 bases from V and 4 from J; bases not matched to a gene: 4. The CDR3 is made up of 15 amino acids. Here the CDR3 DNA reads TGTGCCAGCAGTGCCGGACTAGCGGATTACAATGAGCAGTTCTTC. Translating it yields CASSAGLADYNEQFF.

This clone was seen more than once but under ten times. The chain carries TRBV6-1 and TRBJ2-1; 11 bases map to TRBD1. The junction had 4 bases not matched to a gene; V was cut back by 3 bases and J by 9 bases. This CDR3 is 14 amino acids long. Per the germline V gene, CDR1 is MNHNS and CDR2 is SASEGT. The CDR3, as DNA: TGTGCCAGCAGTGACGGGACAGGGGGTGGTGAGCAGTTCTTC. Translating it yields CASSDGTGGGEQFF.

This chain connects TRBV6-5 to TRBJ1-2, with D possibly TRBD1 on 5 matching bases. Germline loops: CDR1 MNHEY, CDR2 SVGAGI. V gave up 1 base and J gave up 3 bases, with 9 bases separating them. The CDR3 covers 14 residues. The CDR3 region has the DNA TGTGCCAGCAGTTACTGGCAGGGCGACTATGGCTACACCTTC. It translates to CASSYWQGDYGYTF.